The 7 T cell receptor beta chains below come from one sample, sequenced in a study of CD8 T cells in ankylosing spondylitis. No antigen has been identified for these receptors. Using its own MiXCR run on the 5' RACE reads, TCRdb lists one record per CDR3 protein. Of roughly 670,000 distinct CDR3 sequences listed, roughly 19% are singletons. General study findings and limits: Seemingly distinctive of ankylosing spondylitis blood was a TCR beta motif formed by eight highly homologous variants.

Sequences were obtained from blood, either unsorted or a sorted T cell fraction (not recorded which). The receptors come from a male donor with ankylosing spondylitis.

There are a few counts of this clonotype. The J gene is TRBJ2-1, the V gene TRBV5-1; 14 positions match TRBD2. The CDR3 loop spans 16 amino acids. The V gene end was trimmed by 7 bases and the J gene end by 7 bases; junction bases not matched to a gene: 10. Germline V gene lookup returns CDR1 SGHRS and CDR2 YFSETQ. The CDR3 sequence is CASQSPGTSGGNEQFF. CDR3 coding DNA: TGCGCCAGCCAGAGCCCCGGGACTAGCGGGGGAAATGAGCAGTTCTTC.

The chain joins TRBV10-2 to TRBJ2-3, with D possibly being TRBD1 (6 bases). CDR3 length: 14 amino acids. The germline V gene has CDR1 WSHSY and CDR2 SAAADI. V lost 8 bases and J lost 5, with 17 bases in between. The CDR3 protein is CASEGHSVGDTQYF. The CDR3 coding sequence is TGCGCCAGCGAGGGACACTCGGTAGGAGATACGCAGTATTTT.

A single count supports this clonotype. CDR3 region: CASSYLKLGANEQFF. The CDR3 nucleotides are TGTGCCAGCAGTTACCTCAAGCTAGGGGCGAATGAGCAGTTCTTC. The genes are TRBV6-2 or TRBV6-3 and TRBJ2-1, with a possible D match to TRBD1 (5 bases). Trimming left V 2 bases short and J 7 bases short, with 15 bases between. The CDR3 has 15 residues. The V gene's germline CDR1 is MNHEY and CDR2 SVGEGT.

The chain has TRBV21-1 and TRBJ1-5; the DNA was not compared with TRBD1, the D call given in the table. TRBV21-1 is a listed pseudogene. CDR3 length equals 14 residues. The CDR3 DNA is TGTGCCAGCAGGCCCACAGGGGCCAGACAGCCCCAGCATTTT. This translates into CASRPTGARQPQHF.

The chain has TRBV7-2 and TRBJ2-3, with 10 bases matching TRBD2. V shed 5 bases, J shed 4 bases, and the junction held 6 bases outside the gene matches. CDR3 length equals 15 residues. The V gene's germline CDR1 is SGHTA and CDR2 FQGNSA. The CDR3 nucleotides are TGTGCCAGCAGCCCGGGGACTAGCGTGGCAGATACGCAGTATTTT. Protein product: CASSPGTSVADTQYF.

In this sample, this clonotype turned up a few times. V and J are TRBV3-1 and TRBJ2-3, with 14 bases aligning to TRBD2. CDR1 and CDR2 (germline): LGHDT, YNNKEL (reference sequence). The trim removed 4 bases at V and 4 bases at J, leaving 10 bases unmatched. The CDR3 is 18 amino acids. CDR3: CASSLVRLAGGLADTQYF. The CDR3 region has the DNA TGTGCCAGCAGCCTCGTACGACTAGCGGGGGGGCTTGCAGATACGCAGTATTTT.

This clonotype was seen a handful of times. The genes are TRBV9 and TRBJ1-2; TRBD1 might be the D (5 bases). Germline lookup yields CDR1 SGDLS and CDR2 YYNGEE. V was shortened by 3 bases and J by 4 bases, with 16 bases between the two germline ends. The CDR3 spans 15 residues. The CDR3 DNA is TGTGCCAGCAGCGCAGGGTGGACGCCAGGCTATGGCTACACCTTC. This encodes CASSAGWTPGYGYTF.